Following are 21 T cell receptor beta chains from one sample sequenced in a study of control samples from healthy donors and cancer patients. Clones were sequenced by immunoSEQ multiplex PCR, and TCRdb holds only the in-frame ones, with some missing. Of around 68,000 clones in the sample, more than 80% were seen once. The sample taken for sequencing was blood. These receptor sequences come from a man aged 45-60 years in good health.

This rearrangement joins TRBV28 to TRBJ2-1; D gene unclear. V lost 5 bases and J 8 bases, leaving 7 bases between the germline ends. Germline V lookup: CDR1 MDHEN, CDR2 SYDVKM. CDR3 size: 11 residues. The CDR3 reads CASSVWDEQFF. The CDR3 DNA sequence: TGTGCCAGCAGTGTCTGGGATGAGCAGTTCTTC.

This chain uses TRBV5-1 with TRBJ1-2; 10 nucleotides line up with TRBD1. The CDR3 is made up of 13 amino acids. Trimming removed 0 bases from V and 14 bases from J; junction bases left unmatched: 7. Germline V gene data show CDR1 as SGHRS and CDR2 as YFSETQ. DNA for the CDR3: TGCGCCAGCAGCTTGGGACGACAGGGGGCCAATACCTTC. Translated, it gives CASSLGRQGANTF.

The chain is built from TRBV9 and TRBJ2-7; 11 bases line up with TRBD2. Per the germline V gene, CDR1 is SGDLS and CDR2 is YYNGEE. The CDR3 length is 15 residues. Trimming removed 3 bases from V and 7 bases from J; junction bases left unmatched: 9. CDR3 sequence: CASSASPGLAEEQYF. In DNA form, the CDR3 reads TGTGCCAGCAGCGCGTCACCGGGACTAGCGGAGGAGCAGTACTTC.

This chain links TRBV7-9 with TRBJ1-1; D is unclear. Per germline, CDR1 SEHNR and CDR2 FQNEAQ (reference sequence). Trimming cost V 5 bases and J 4 bases, with 8 bases left between them. There are 12 residues in the CDR3. The CDR3 loop is CASSPRGTEAFF. In nucleotides, the CDR3 is TGTGCCAGCAGCCCACGGGGCACTGAAGCTTTCTTT.

The chain uses TRBV10-3 and TRBJ2-3, with D perhaps TRBD1 or TRBD2 (5 bases each). Trimming cost V 2 bases and J 5 bases, with 11 bases left between them. Looked up from germline, CDR1 is ENHRY and CDR2 is SYGVKD. CDR3 size: 14 residues. The CDR3 is CAISEGAGRDTQYF. CDR3 nucleotide sequence: TGTGCCATCAGTGAGGGGGCAGGGAGAGATACGCAGTATTTT.

This chain connects TRBV30 to TRBJ2-7, with D perhaps assigned TRBD1 or TRBD2 (6 bases each). Per germline, CDR1 GTSNPN and CDR2 SVGIG (reference sequence). This CDR3 has 12 amino acids. V dropped 4 bases and J dropped 7 bases, with 14 bases sitting between them. The CDR3 spells CAWTGGLGEQYF. CDR3 DNA: TGTGCCTGGACCGGGGGCTTGGGTGAGCAGTACTTC.

The V and J genes are TRBV18 and TRBJ2-3; 9 nucleotides match TRBD2. This CDR3 contains 17 residues. Germline CDR1 KGHSH, CDR2 LQKENI. Trimming at V came to 4 bases and at J to 4 bases, leaving 12 bases not matched to a gene. CDR3 nucleotides: TGTGCCAGCTCACTTACTACACTAAGACTAGCGGCAGATACGCAGTATTTT. The encoded protein is CASSLTTLRLAADTQYF.

The chain joins TRBV5-1 to TRBJ2-7; 7 positions match TRBD2. The CDR3 is 15 residues long. The V gene end was trimmed by 3 bases and the J gene end by 2 bases; junction bases not matched to a gene: 8. Germline CDR1 SGHRS, CDR2 YFSETQ. The CDR3 protein is CASSSGLGEAYEQYF. The CDR3 nucleotides are TGCGCCAGCAGCTCCGGACTAGGGGAAGCCTACGAGCAGTACTTC.

The CDR3 protein is CASSYAGGQKTQYF. As DNA, the CDR3 is TGTGCCAGCAGTTACGCGGGGGGTCAAAAGACCCAGTACTTC. The chain has TRBV6-2 or TRBV6-3 and TRBJ2-5; 8 bases align to TRBD2. The V and J ends lost 2 bases and 6 bases, in that order; junction bases with no gene match: 5. The CDR3 is 14 residues long. Germline V gene data show CDR1 as MNHEY and CDR2 as SVGEGT.

This clone was observed a handful of times. V usage is TRBV6-2 or TRBV6-3 and J usage is TRBJ1-5; D perhaps matches TRBD1 (5 bases). CDR1 is MNHEY and CDR2 is SVGEGT in the germline V gene. V was cut by 5 bases and J by 5 bases, with 13 bases left in between. This CDR3 has 14 amino acids. In nucleotides, the CDR3 is TGTGCCAGCAGTCAGGACACCGCTGATCAGCCCCAGCATTTT. It translates to CASSQDTADQPQHF.

The V and J genes are TRBV11-2 and TRBJ2-7; D is possibly TRBD2 (7 bases). Trimming removed 2 bases from V and 2 bases from J, with 10 bases in between. Germline values: CDR1 SGHAT, CDR2 FQNNGV. This CDR3 is 14 amino acids long. This CDR3 is CASSLQGTTYEQYF. CDR3 nucleotide sequence: TGTGCCAGCAGCTTACAGGGGACTACCTACGAGCAGTACTTC.

This chain joins TRBV4-1 and TRBJ1-1; 9 bases align to TRBD1. Unmatched junction bases numbered 5, after V lost 3 bases and J lost 0 bases. CDR3 size: 16 residues. Germline lookup yields CDR1 MGHRA and CDR2 YSYEKL. As DNA, the CDR3 is TGCGCCAGCAGCCAGGGGACAGGGAGGGTGAACACTGAAGCTTTCTTT. Translating it yields CASSQGTGRVNTEAFF.

The J gene is TRBJ2-7, the V gene TRBV9; possibly TRBD2 for D (5 bases). The CDR3 contains 15 residues. CDR1 is SGDLS and CDR2 is YYNGEE in the germline V gene. V lost 3 bases and J lost 2, with 15 bases in between. CDR3 residues: CASSAHGAVAYEQYF. In DNA, the CDR3 is TGTGCCAGCAGCGCCCATGGAGCGGTGGCCTACGAGCAGTACTTC.

This chain's CDR3 is CASSIAGSQETQYF. The CDR3, as DNA: TGTGCCAGTAGTATAGCAGGTAGCCAAGAGACCCAGTACTTC. V usage is TRBV19 and J usage is TRBJ2-5; D ambiguous. V was shortened by 1 base and J by 1 base, with 7 bases between the two germline ends. CDR3 length: 14 residues. CDR1 and CDR2 (germline): LNHDA, SQIVND (reference sequence).

This clone showed up just a few times. The chain has TRBV4-1 and TRBJ1-6, with D hard to call. Germline CDR1 MGHRA, CDR2 YSYEKL. This CDR3 has 13 residues. Between the trimmed V and J ends, which lost 6 bases and 9 bases, there was a span of 12 bases. CDR3 sequence (DNA): TGCGCCAGCAGGGCGCCGGCGGCTTCACCCCTCCACTTT. The encoded protein is CASRAPAASPLHF.

The gene calls are TRBV3-1 (or the pseudogene TRBV3-2) and TRBJ2-4; D unresolved. Germline CDR1 LGHDT, CDR2 YNNKEL (reference sequence). Trimming stripped 1 base from V and 0 bases from J, with 7 bases between. The CDR3 is made up of 15 amino acids. CDR3 region: CASSQAGLAKNIQYF. The CDR3 DNA sequence: TGTGCCAGCAGCCAAGCCGGTTTAGCCAAAAACATTCAGTACTTC.

Here the CDR3 reads CATSVAANTEAFF. The DNA for the CDR3 is TGTGCCACCAGTGTGGCAGCGAACACTGAAGCTTTCTTT. The chain is built from TRBV24-1 and TRBJ1-1; D call uncertain. V lost 5 bases and J lost 1, with 7 bases in between. The CDR3 is 13 residues long. Germline-derived CDR1 and CDR2 are KGHDR and SFDVKD.

The genes are TRBV6-2 or TRBV6-3 and TRBJ1-1, with D maybe TRBD1 (5 bases). CDR3 length: 16 residues. Germline assignment: CDR1 MNHEY and CDR2 SVGEGT. The germline V and J ends were trimmed by 2 bases and 1 base, with 14 bases remaining between them. CDR3 amino acids: CASSYPSDTTNTEAFF. In DNA, the CDR3 is TGTGCCAGCAGTTACCCCTCGGACACAACGAACACTGAAGCTTTCTTT.

This sequence joins TRBV5-6 and TRBJ2-7; no firm D call. The germline CDR1 and CDR2 sequences are SGHDT and YYEEEE. The length of the CDR3 is 14 residues. The V gene lost 0 bases and the J gene lost 0 bases, with 7 bases spanning the gap. CDR3 bases: TGTGCCAGCAGCTTGGTAGGGATCTCCTACGAGCAGTACTTC. Translating gives CASSLVGISYEQYF.

The chain joins TRBV2 to TRBJ1-1; D is ambiguous. Per germline, CDR1 SNHLY and CDR2 FYNNEI. The CDR3 totals 14 residues. Deletions cut 0 bases from V and 4 bases from J, with 9 bases between. The DNA of the CDR3 is TGTGCCAGCAGTGAAGCGGACTGGTTCACTGAAGCTTTCTTT. Its protein is CASSEADWFTEAFF.

Worth noting for this clone: One end of the junction varies from germline; a read error may be responsible. This sample also contains other DNA sequences that code for the same CDR3. The chain carries TRBV11-2 and TRBJ2-2, with D uncertain. Per the germline V gene, CDR1 is SGHAT and CDR2 is FQNNGV. The CDR3 runs to 14 residues. CDR3 nucleotides: TGCGCCAGCAGCTTTAACCCGGGCACCGGGGAGCTGTTTTTT. It translates to CASSFNPGTGELFF.